This T cell receptor (beta chain) was identified during a study of T-cell reconstitution after alpha-beta-depleted transplantation in children. Trimming shortened V by 0 bases and J by 3 bases, and 9 bases separated the two germline ends. This CDR3 contains 15 residues. Using unique molecular identifiers, the investigators prepared the TCRbeta library. TCRdb processed the PCR reads anew with MiXCR; each CDR3 protein has one entry. The sample lists around 380,000 distinct CDR3 sequences; roughly a tenth were seen once. The material sequenced was PBMCs from the stem cell graft donor, taken from the stem cell graft. V and J are TRBV12-3 or TRBV12-4 and TRBJ2-1, with a weak D call TRBD2 (6 bases). The TCR sequence derives from a human donor who donated a stem cell graft to a child with acute myeloid leukemia. The CDR3 protein is CASSLASGYYNEQFF. CDR3 nucleotide sequence: TGTGCCAGCAGTTTAGCGAGCGGGTACTACAATGAGCAGTTCTTC.